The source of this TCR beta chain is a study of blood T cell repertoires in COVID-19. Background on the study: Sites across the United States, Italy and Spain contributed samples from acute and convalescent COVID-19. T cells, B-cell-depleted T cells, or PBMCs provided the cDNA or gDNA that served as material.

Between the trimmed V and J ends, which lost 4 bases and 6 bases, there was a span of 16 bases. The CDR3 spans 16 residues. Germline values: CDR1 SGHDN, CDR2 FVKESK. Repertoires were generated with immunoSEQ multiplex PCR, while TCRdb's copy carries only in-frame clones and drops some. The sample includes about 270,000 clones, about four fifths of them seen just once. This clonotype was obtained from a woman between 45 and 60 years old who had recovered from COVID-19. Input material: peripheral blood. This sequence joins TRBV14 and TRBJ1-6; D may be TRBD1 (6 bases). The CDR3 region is CASSLITGTRNSPLHF. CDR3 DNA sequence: TGTGCCAGCAGCCTAATCACCGGGACACGTAATTCACCCCTCCACTTT.